The rows below give T cell receptor beta chains drawn from one sample of a study of Ad26.COV2.S vaccination and SARS-CoV-2 variants. Some clones are missing from TCRdb's copy, which holds only in-frame ones; the method was immunoSEQ multiplex PCR. The table includes around 170,000 clones, 87% detected once. The specimen was peripheral blood, collected after recovery from COVID-19. All receptors derive from a human donor who had recovered from COVID-19. The CDR3 runs from the conserved cysteine through the conserved F or W. D genes are given only for firm matches. Clone size is given for some rows only: seen once, a few or many times, or a class if the clone is expanded.

DNA	CDR3	V	D	size	length	J
TGTGCCAGCTCACCAAATAGTGAAAAACTGTTTTTT	CASSPNSEKLFF	TRBV18	NA	NA	12	TRBJ1-4
TGTGCCAGCAGCTTCCATGGGGAACAGCCCCAGCATTTT	CASSFHGEQPQHF	TRBV2	NA	NA	13	TRBJ1-5
TGTGCCAGTAGTATAGTCGGAAGGAGCTCCTACAATGAGCAGTTCTTC	CASSIVGRSSYNEQFF	TRBV19	NA	NA	16	TRBJ2-1
TGTGCCAGCAGCAAACTCCCTGGAAACACCATATATTTT	CASSKLPGNTIYF	TRBV7-3	NA	NA	13	TRBJ1-3
TGCGCCAGCAGCCAAGACCAGTCTGACACTGAAGCTTTCTTT	CASSQDQSDTEAFF	TRBV4-1	NA	once	14	TRBJ1-1
TGTGCCAGCAGCATAGATGGAGCGGGAGGGCCACGAGCCAAAAACATTCAGTACTTC	CASSIDGAGGPRAKNIQYF	TRBV7-9	TRBD2	NA	19	TRBJ2-4
TGTGCCAGCAGCCGATCGGGCAGGGGATATAATTCACCCCTCCACTTT	CASSRSGRGYNSPLHF	TRBV7-9	NA	NA	16	TRBJ1-6
TGTGCCTACGTTCCGGGACAGGGACCCTACGAGCAGTACTTC	CAYVPGQGPYEQYF	TRBV30	TRBD1	NA	14	TRBJ2-7
TGTGCCACCCCCATTCGGGCAGGGGCTATCTCTGGAAACACCATATATTTT	CATPIRAGAISGNTIYF	TRBV24-1	NA	NA	17	TRBJ1-3
TGTGCCAGCAGGTCAGGGGGCAGTGAAAAACTGTTTTTT	CASRSGGSEKLFF	TRBV6-5	TRBD1	NA	13	TRBJ1-4
TGTGCCAGCAGCTTAGACGGGGATACGCAGTATTTT	CASSLDGDTQYF	TRBV7-3	NA	NA	12	TRBJ2-3
TGTGCCAGCAGAGGACAGTGGGTGGCTAATGAAAAACTGTTTTTT	CASRGQWVANEKLFF	TRBV6-5	NA	NA	15	TRBJ1-4
TGTGCCAGCAGCCTAGACGAGTCAGATACGCAGTATTTT	CASSLDESDTQYF	TRBV11-3	NA	NA	13	TRBJ2-3